Below, one T cell receptor (beta chain) is given with its context. This clone's antigen is unknown. No quality values exist for individual bases; no much larger clone is one base distant. Receptor libraries were prepared by the immunoSEQ multiplex PCR assay. A mixture of 60 forward primers for TCR Vbeta segments and 13 reverse primers for TCR Jbeta segments was used in the multiplex PCR. A multiplex PCR assay on genomic DNA amplified the CDR3 region of rearranged TCR beta genes. Amplified TCR beta libraries were sequenced as 87-base-pair reads on the Illumina HiSeq System. Regarding the original processing steps: A later analysis tallied 75 million to 95 million unique TCR beta chains across the approximately 670 repertoires, and some 12 million of those chains were shared by two or more donors. Raw reads were error-corrected and collapsed into unique sequences by a nearest-neighbor algorithm in which closely related sequences were merged to remove PCR and sequencing errors. To assign V, D and J gene segments, CDR3 sequences were aligned to IMGT reference sequences. For a sequence to be retained, at least a six-nucleotide match to both a V gene segment and a J gene segment was required. Rearrangements were classified as productive when the CDR3 lacked stop codons and remained in frame with V and J, and all other rearrangements were classified as non-productive. CDR3 was defined by IMGT convention, running from the second conserved V-encoded cysteine to the conserved J-encoded phenylalanine. The earlier analysis of approximately 500 of the donors excluded sequences that lacked an unambiguous match to a single V gene segment. An earlier analysis of fewer than 650 of the donors classified V segments as functional when productive rearrangements were above 56.7% and as segregating when the standard deviation between donors was above 5%. A statistical classification framework was developed to diagnose cytomegalovirus status using the catalog of TCR beta chain sequences. In a later analysis, TCR nucleotide sequences were compared against IMGT/GENE-DB human TR gene sequences so that V and J genes could be assigned. The TCRdist pipeline was used in a later analysis to assign CDR3 sequences and most-parsimonious VDJ recombination scenarios. A later analysis defined each TCR beta chain by its CDR3 amino acid sequence plus V-gene family, and excluded reads lacking a unique V-gene family. A later analysis removed 600 or so highly shared, low-generation-probability nucleotide sequences to deal with suspected cross-contamination and a sequencing artifact. For each public chain, a later analysis derived a clonal expansion index from normalized ranks of inferred template counts within each repertoire. Generation probabilities in a later analysis came from a VDJ recombination model fitted to out-of-frame rearrangements, and those results were checked against IGoR. Hypergeometric tests were used in a later analysis to score TCR-TCR, TCR-HLA and TCR-CMV co-occurrence, with a repertoire-size bias correction applied to the TCR pairs. To estimate false discovery rates, a later analysis permuted the HLA or CMV assignments 20 times. A later analysis grouped co-occurring TCRs with DBSCAN, adding TCRdist sequence similarity when clustering within HLA-allele-positive subsets. Repertoires with fewer than 30,000 or more than 120,000 public chains, plus five repertoires with anomalous nucleotide sharing, were excluded from co-occurrence clustering. The clones in this table, taken by TCRdb from immuneACCESS, are in-frame only. Not every clone is retained; where verified, under half of the shortfall comes from an unresolved V gene, and the cause of the rest is unknown. For V, J and clone size, that table is used; D and trimming come from the DNA. For this sample there are about 120,000 clones; 55% to 75% appear just once. Together, the top ten hold roughly 10% of the sample.

This record comes from a study of cytomegalovirus exposure and HLA in healthy donors (dated by TCRdb to 2015 to 2018). For context, the study as a whole: According to an earlier analysis of around 600 of the donors, roughly 180 million T cells yielded some 120 million unique TCR beta sequences and around 280 Gb of sequence data. An early release that covered 640 HLA-typed donors contained approximately 300 gigabases of sequencing data and about 84 million unique TCR sequences. Among the 398 genotyped donors, 75% to 90% belonged to the genetic ancestry cluster associated with self-reported Caucasian donors. The study aimed to test whether cataloging public T cell receptors could reveal signatures of past pathogen exposure. The study profiled the T cell repertoires of 500 to 800 subjects by immunosequencing and related them to cytomegalovirus serostatus. A separate validation cohort of roughly 130 different subjects was used in addition to the approximately 670-subject first cohort. High-throughput TCR immunosequencing, statistical association of individual TCRs with disease status, and machine learning were combined to predict cytomegalovirus infection status. A later analysis re-analyzed previously published TCR beta repertoires from about 730 donors and added high-resolution HLA genotyping to study TCR occurrence patterns. Rather than drawing on any new phenotypic data, the later analysis identified candidate immune exposures from TCR beta sequences and the way those sequences occurred across donors. To decide whether each TCR beta V gene segment behaved as functional or pseudogenic, an earlier analysis of several hundred of the donors relied on high-throughput TCR beta sequencing. Donor age, sex, ethnicity and CMV serostatus were compiled alongside the repertoire data. A later genetic analysis took genome-wide SNP genotypes for about three fifths of the roughly 670 donors and used that subset as a discovery cohort. Every discovery cohort repertoire had been produced on one sequencing platform. HLA typing covered class I and class II loci at four-digit resolution. The number of donors typed differed by locus, with about 629-640 for A, B, C, DRB1 and DQB1, 522 for DQA1, 600 to 610 for DPA1, and some 470 for DPB1. Because of strong linkage in the cohort, roughly five DR-DQ haplotypes were treated as single units for association and clustering. On average, roughly 200,000 unique TCR beta nucleotide sequences were sequenced per donor among fewer than 500 genotyped donors of the cohort, with roughly a sixth of those sequences being non-productive. Study-wide conclusions, independent of this receptor: A later analysis reported that several top co-occurrence clusters appeared linked to parvovirus B19, influenza, CMV and Epstein-Barr virus. A later analysis found that TCR association rates varied across HLA loci, with DRB1 alleles showing the most associated TCRs and HLA-C alleles the fewest. When HLA alleles, especially DR and DQ, strongly co-occurred, TCR associations were difficult to assign to individual alleles. A further reported finding was that TCR beta sequences accurately predicted the HLA-A and HLA-B alleles for most subjects in the first cohort. Only TCR beta chains were sequenced in this cohort, and the absence of alpha or paired-chain data limited detectable features. HLA typing was unavailable for some donors at each locus, so association tests used only the typed subset. While some public TCRs were present in many individuals, most TCR sequences turned up only very rarely across donors. Broadly in line with IMGT annotations, most TCR beta V segments showed up in productive rearrangements about 87% or about 30% of the time in an earlier analysis of 450 to 600 of the donors. According to a later genetic analysis, donors in an Asian-associated ancestry cluster had fewer N-insertions in productive TCRs than the approximately 670-donor mean. It was suggested by the authors that the approach could potentially be generalized to other disease states and immunological phenotypes. Correlated functional status among segregating V segments might be attributable to linkage disequilibrium, but an unknown experimental factor could not be ruled out. In a later analysis, HLA-associated TCR beta chains were found to be more clonally expanded and to have lower generation probabilities than equally common non-associated chains. For the cohort, immune exposure information was limited to CMV serostatus. The study gave a list of under 200 TCR beta chains associated with cytomegalovirus. In both the original and validation cohorts, the classifier was reported to diagnose cytomegalovirus status with high specificity and sensitivity. A cluster of highly shared sequence variants was judged likely to represent a technical artifact of the sequencing pipeline. A later genetic analysis associated a missense DCLRE1C variant with V-gene and J-gene trimming of TCR beta chains, and an independent cohort replicated the association. The presence/absence analyses assumed that sequencing depth was roughly uniform across donors, and that assumption may not be true. Some IMGT-functional V segments, including TRBV6-2 and TRBV6-3, could not be told apart with the 87-base-pair reads, so those segments were excluded. In a later analysis, most CMV-associated TCR beta chains were found to appear HLA-restricted, with HLA associations seemingly driven largely by CMV exposure. In a later analysis, about 17,000 TCR beta sequences were associated with specific HLA alleles at a false discovery rate of 0.05. In vitro tests confirmed that a few of the cytomegalovirus-associated TCR beta chains recognize cytomegalovirus antigens. Because counts were too low, more than 15 rarely observed V segments, including chromosome 9 orphons, were excluded from the earlier analysis of several hundred of the donors.

Relative to germline, V is 5 bases shorter and J is 6 bases shorter, with 7 bases between their ends. As encoded in the germline V gene, CDR1 is SGHVS while CDR2 is FQNEAQ. From its cysteine to its phenylalanine, the CDR3 spans 12 amino acids. The kept DNA is CDR3 alone, 36 bases in frame from the first base. The cohort was made up of about 670 healthy bone marrow donors. All cohort members were sampled while nominally healthy, although unrecorded immune exposures were likely present. The donor tested CMV seropositive, placing the donor among the approximately 290 seropositive members of the cohort. Every donor gave a peripheral blood sample, and the peripheral blood mononuclear cells from that sample were used for TCR beta sequencing. The Qiagen DNeasy Blood Extraction Kit was used to extract genomic DNA from the blood cell samples.

Recombination joined TRBV7-8 with TRBJ2-2, and the D gene may be TRBD1, 5 bases matching. The sequenced sample was PBMCs. The TCR comes from a woman in her thirties or forties in good health and CMV-seropositive. CDR3 sequence: CASSPGPGELFF. Here is the DNA: TGTGCCAGCAGCCCAGGGCCCGGGGAGCTGTTTTTT.